This entry lists 7 T cell receptor beta chains sequenced from one sample in a study of cytomegalovirus exposure and HLA in healthy donors. The PCR was carried out with 60 Vbeta primers and 13 Jbeta primers. Some clones are missing from TCRdb's copy, which holds only in-frame ones; the method was immunoSEQ multiplex PCR. The sample includes about 140,000 clones, 80% seen only once; the top ten take about 4.3%. The specimen was PBMCs. The source is a man aged 40-49 years in good health and CMV-seronegative.

This clone was observed once. The chain recombines TRBV7-8 with TRBJ2-7, with 8 bases fitting TRBD1. The CDR3 contains 15 residues. Germline values: CDR1 SGHVS, CDR2 FQNEAQ. Losses at the gene ends were 5 bases for V and 2 bases for J; bases not matched to a gene: 8. The CDR3 DNA follows: TGTGCCAGCAGCCTAGACAGGGGCGGTACCTACGAGCAGTACTTC. Its protein is CASSLDRGGTYEQYF. The variable domain in full, completed from reference TRBV7-8 and TRBJ2-7, reads GAGVSQSPRYKVAKRGQDVALRCDPISGHVSLFWYQQALGQGPEFLTYFQNEAQLDKSGLPSDRFFAERPEGSVSTLKIQRTQQEDSAVYLCASSLDRGGTYEQYFGPGTRLTVT.

The chain combines TRBV7-3 with TRBJ1-5; no clear D gene. The CDR3 totals 15 residues. Germline V gene lookup returns CDR1 SGHTA and CDR2 FQGTGA. V dropped 5 bases and J dropped 3 bases, with 14 bases sitting between them. This CDR3 reads CASSLTTTPNQPQHF. The DNA for the CDR3 is TGTGCCAGCAGCCTCACGACAACACCCAATCAGCCCCAGCATTTT.

This clone was seen more than once but under ten times. This CDR3 is also generated by other DNA sequences in the sample. The chain recombines TRBV7-2 with TRBJ2-3; 9 bases fit TRBD2. Losses at the gene ends were 3 bases for V and 4 bases for J; bases not matched to a gene: 11. This CDR3 spans 17 amino acids. Germline-derived CDR1 and CDR2 are SGHTA and FQGNSA. In DNA form, the CDR3 reads TGTGCCAGCAGCTTTCTTGCGGGGGGGGGCCGCGCAGATACGCAGTATTTT. As protein: CASSFLAGGGRADTQYF.

The genes are TRBV12-5 and TRBJ2-7; maybe TRBD2 (6 bases). The CDR3 covers 14 residues. CDR1 and CDR2 from the germline V gene are LGHNT and FRNRAP. The germline V and J ends were trimmed by 3 bases and 6 bases, with 15 bases remaining between them. The CDR3 nucleotides are TGTGCTAGTGGTTTCCGCCCTATGCGGGGCGAGCAGTACTTC. Its translation is CASGFRPMRGEQYF.

This clone was counted only a few times. The chain combines TRBV30 with TRBJ2-7; D might be TRBD1 (6 bases). Trimming cost V 7 bases and J 0 bases, with 10 bases left between them. This CDR3 has 12 amino acids. Per germline, CDR1 GTSNPN and CDR2 SVGIG (reference sequence). CDR3 region: CAFGDNSYEQYF. The CDR3 DNA follows: TGTGCCTTTGGGGACAACTCCTACGAGCAGTACTTC.

The chain recombines TRBV7-2 with TRBJ1-5, with 9 bases fitting TRBD1. The CDR3 is 13 amino acids. V lost 6 bases to trimming and J lost 14 bases; unmatched junction nucleotides: 11. The germline V gene encodes CDR1 SGHTA and CDR2 FQGNSA. The CDR3 loop reads CASSLTGTGKEHF. The CDR3 DNA follows: TGTGCCAGCAGTTTGACCGGGACAGGGAAGGAGCATTTT.

The J gene is TRBJ1-6, the V gene TRBV5-6; 8 positions match TRBD1. The length of the CDR3 is 14 residues. Unmatched junction bases numbered 9, after V lost 6 bases and J lost 10 bases. Germline lookup yields CDR1 SGHDT and CDR2 YYEEEE. This CDR3 is CASTIDRGNSPLHF. The CDR3 DNA reads TGTGCCAGCACCATCGACAGGGGTAACTCACCCCTCCACTTT. Supplemented by reference TRBV5-6 and TRBJ1-6, the full variable domain reads DAGVTQSPTHLIKTRGQQVTLRCSPKSGHDTVSWYQQALGQGPQFIFQYYEEEERQRGNFPDRFSGHQFPNYSSELNVNALLLGDSALYLCASTIDRGNSPLHFGNGTRLTVT.